These 8 T cell receptor beta chains came from one sample sequenced in a study of T-cell memory formation after mild COVID-19. TCRdb itself ran the 5' RACE reads through MiXCR, one entry per CDR3 protein. There are approximately 260,000 distinct CDR3 sequences in the sample; approximately 18% occur only once, and under 30% lies in the top ten. The specimen was PBMCs or a T cell subset sorted from them (not recorded which). Every receptor here comes from a man aged 18 to 30 who had mild COVID-19 (a few samples of this study predate the infection). Cell type and time point are not known.

The V and J genes are TRBV6-1 and TRBJ1-2; no firm D call. The CDR3 contains 11 residues. Trimming left V 7 bases short and J 4 bases short, with 7 bases between. Looked up from germline, CDR1 is MNHNS and CDR2 is SASEGT. DNA of the CDR3: TGTGCCAGCACCAGTGGCTATGGCTACACCTTC. It translates to CASTSGYGYTF.

The chain joins TRBV6-2 or TRBV6-3 to TRBJ2-3; a weak D match, TRBD2 (5 bases). The length of the CDR3 is 15 residues. Germline CDR1 and CDR2: MNHEY and SVGEGT. Trimming shortened V by 5 bases and J by 4 bases, and 16 bases separated the two germline ends. The CDR3, as DNA: TGTGCCAGCAGTCCCGGGGAAAGCGGCGCAGATACGCAGTATTTT. This gives the protein CASSPGESGADTQYF.

This chain connects TRBV11-1 to TRBJ2-3; TRBD1 matches at 7 bases. CDR1 SGHAT and CDR2 FQDESV come from the germline V gene (reference sequence). V trimming: 5 bases; J trimming: 4 bases; junction bases outside the gene matches: 12. The CDR3 spans 16 residues. The CDR3, as DNA: TGTGCCAGCAGCCCAAGGGTGACAGGGTCGGCAGATACGCAGTATTTT. This sequence encodes CASSPRVTGSADTQYF.

This clonotype was found a few times. The chain combines TRBV7-9 with TRBJ1-5; 7 bases are a match to TRBD1. This CDR3 region has 15 residues. The trim removed 5 bases at V and 2 bases at J, leaving 6 bases unmatched. From germline, CDR1 is SEHNR and CDR2 FQNEAQ (reference sequence). CDR3 DNA sequence: TGTGCCAGCAGCGACGACGACAGGGGCAATCAGCCCCAGCATTTT. As protein: CASSDDDRGNQPQHF. Supplemented by reference TRBV7-9 and TRBJ1-5, the full variable domain reads DTGVSQNPRHKITKRGQNVTFRCDPISEHNRLYWYRQTLGQGPEFLTYFQNEAQLEKSRLLSDRFSAERPKGSFSTLEIQRTEQGDSAMYLCASSDDDRGNQPQHFGDGTRLSIL.

This clonotype was observed a handful of times. The V call is TRBV11-2, the J call TRBJ2-3, with 10 bases that match TRBD2. CDR1 and CDR2 (germline): SGHAT, FQNNGV. The V and J ends lost 3 bases and 4 bases, in that order; junction bases with no gene match: 4. The CDR3 length is 15 residues. CDR3 in amino acids: CASSFSAGGPDTQYF. The CDR3 DNA follows: TGTGCCAGCAGCTTTTCAGCGGGGGGGCCAGATACGCAGTATTTT.

The chain has TRBV10-3 and TRBJ1-1, with D perhaps TRBD1 (5 bases). V gave up 6 bases and J gave up 4 bases, with 21 bases separating them. Germline V gene lookup returns CDR1 ENHRY and CDR2 SYGVKD. The CDR3 extends over 16 amino acids. CDR3 nucleotide sequence: TGTGCCATCAGGCTACAGGTAGGAAGTGGTGGCACTGAAGCTTTCTTT. This codes for CAIRLQVGSGGTEAFF.

V and J are TRBV28 and TRBJ2-1; the D is unclear. CDR3 length equals 13 residues. V dropped 7 bases and J dropped 5 bases, with 12 bases sitting between them. The germline gives CDR1 MDHEN, CDR2 SYDVKM. DNA for the CDR3: TGTGCCAGCATAAGTCAGCTTAACAATGAGCAGTTCTTC. Translating gives CASISQLNNEQFF.

The genes are TRBV12-3 or TRBV12-4 and TRBJ2-5, with 7 bases aligning to TRBD2. The CDR3 covers 14 residues. With 3 bases clipped from V and 4 bases from J, the junction kept 5 bases outside the gene matches. The CDR3 reads CASSFWGRGETQYF. The CDR3 DNA follows: TGTGCCAGCAGTTTCTGGGGGAGGGGAGAGACCCAGTACTTC.